These T cell receptor beta chains were read from a single sample in a study of tissue T cells after allogeneic stem cell transplantation. The method was immunoSEQ multiplex PCR; TCRdb's version includes in-frame clones alone and lacks a portion of them. The sample holds thousands of clones; 55% to 65% are singletons and the top ten take around 15%. The material sequenced was duodenum tissue, taken at autopsy. These receptor sequences come from a woman aged 18-55 years with breast cancer. CDR3s leave out the opening cysteine and the closing phenylalanine or tryptophan. Rows may omit the clone size; those that give it use once, few, many or a size class.

v_call,clone_size,cdr3_aa
TRBV6-4,few,ASSDSRQGPNQPQH
TRBV6-2/TRBV6-3,-,ASSPRSYGYT
TRBV5-1,-,ASTPGQANTGELF
TRBV11-2,-,ASGPTDLNYGYT
TRBV7-3,-,ATGDSGANVLT
TRBV7-9,once,ASSPPNREETQY
TRBV7-9,-,ASSLALPNEKLF
TRBV12-3/TRBV12-4,few,ASLDWGAGAAF
TRBV10-3,-,AISPGQGGYEQY
TRBV11-2,-,ASSLDSLGTYNEQF
TRBV11-2,-,ASSSGPTYEQY
TRBV12-5,-,ASGLDRRGTEAF
TRBV24-1,-,ATSDLSKVGLAGGKSYEQY
TRBV5-4,-,ASSWDSPPNTEAF
TRBV2,-,ASGTGGGQPQH
TRBV5-1,-,ASSIEAGALVNEQF
TRBV7-9,-,ASSFFGSSYNSPLH
TRBV4-3,-,ASSQELARGTDTQY
TRBV6-2/TRBV6-3,-,ASSYFWALPYGYT
TRBV2,-,ASSGGLTQY
TRBV6-5,-,ASSSTSGGYNEQF
TRBV3-1/TRBV3-2,-,ASSQQRPGARGYT
TRBV11-3,medium-sized,ASSLGGMNEQF
TRBV29-1,-,SGVLGDTEAF
TRBV4-2,-,ASSQDLPSGQY
TRBV9,-,ASSVVPGTGELF
TRBV11-3,medium-sized,ASTKKSQTVGTIY
TRBV6-5,-,ASRINGGTDTQY
TRBV28,-,ASSLLQGIQY
TRBV2,-,ASSAQPKRAGTDTQY
TRBV12-3/TRBV12-4,medium-sized,ASSVNEKLF
TRBV6-5,-,ASSNNYEQY
TRBV3-1/TRBV3-2,-,ASSQSGAPGYGYT
TRBV12-3/TRBV12-4,-,ASSFAAEQY
TRBV3-1/TRBV3-2,-,ASSQDGSGRYELGSYEQY
TRBV7-9,few,ASSLGTSGKRNEQF
TRBV7-2,few,ASSFDRVNEKLF
TRBV7-9,-,ASSPGPVQVSLHYEQY
TRBV4-3,-,ASSQERARGFDEQF
TRBV7-2,-,ASSLSFGLGEDGYT
TRBV7-8,-,ASSLVEQGYEQY
TRBV15,large,ATSRDRGSGGNQPQH
TRBV2,medium-sized,ASRADRAYEQY
TRBV5-1,-,ASSPDLAGGYEQF
TRBV6-1,-,ATPTSGSCHNEQF
TRBV6-5,-,ASSTTGGQETQY
TRBV12-5,-,ASGLGDGETQY
TRBV6-2/TRBV6-3,-,ASSLQPYEQY
TRBV20-1,-,SASSGMNTEAF
TRBV9,-,ASSVDEGNTIY
TRBV19,-,ASSFSTGDPYNEQF
TRBV9,few,ASRRSTGELF